This T cell receptor (beta chain) is drawn from a study of T cell repertoires in cytomegalovirus infection. As for the study in general: It was the public TCR beta signatures that indicated both CMV infection and matching HLA type.

This clonotype was observed a handful of times. Its antigen is not known. The CDR3 covers 14 residues. Germline V gene lookup returns CDR1 MGHRA and CDR2 YSYEKL. Trimming pared 0 bases from V and 7 bases from J, leaving 9 bases between. Broader study findings: Cumulated frequencies of public TCR beta families served to identify carriers of CMV plus the relevant HLA. HLA-C-restricted CMV clonotypes gave the most frequent clonotype in two of eight donors.

TCRdb passed the reads through MiXCR, listing each CDR3 protein once. The sample includes some 680,000 distinct CDR3 sequences, 35% to 45% of them seen just once. The sequenced sample was PBMCs. This TCR came from a human donor in good health (CMV status not recorded). Some clones in this sample may be carry-over from other donors' samples. V and J are TRBV4-1 and TRBJ2-2; no reliable D call. The CDR3 DNA follows: TGCGCCAGCAGCCAAGACGATAGCAGCGGGGAGCTGTTTTTT. It specifies CASSQDDSSGELFF.